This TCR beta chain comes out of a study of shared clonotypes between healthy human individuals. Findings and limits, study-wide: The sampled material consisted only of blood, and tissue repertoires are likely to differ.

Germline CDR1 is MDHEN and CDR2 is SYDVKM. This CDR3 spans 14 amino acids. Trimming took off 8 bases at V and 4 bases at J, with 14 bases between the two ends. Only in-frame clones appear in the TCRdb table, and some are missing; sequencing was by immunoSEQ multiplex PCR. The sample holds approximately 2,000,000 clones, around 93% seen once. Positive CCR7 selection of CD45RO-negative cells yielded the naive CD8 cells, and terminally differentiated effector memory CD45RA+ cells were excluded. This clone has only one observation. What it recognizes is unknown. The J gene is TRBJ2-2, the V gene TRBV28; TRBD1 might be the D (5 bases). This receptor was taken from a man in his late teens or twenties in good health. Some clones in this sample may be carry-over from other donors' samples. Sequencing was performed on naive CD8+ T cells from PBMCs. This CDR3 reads CASDQGDRTGELFF. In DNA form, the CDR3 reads TGTGCCAGCGACCAGGGTGATCGCACCGGGGAGCTGTTTTTT.